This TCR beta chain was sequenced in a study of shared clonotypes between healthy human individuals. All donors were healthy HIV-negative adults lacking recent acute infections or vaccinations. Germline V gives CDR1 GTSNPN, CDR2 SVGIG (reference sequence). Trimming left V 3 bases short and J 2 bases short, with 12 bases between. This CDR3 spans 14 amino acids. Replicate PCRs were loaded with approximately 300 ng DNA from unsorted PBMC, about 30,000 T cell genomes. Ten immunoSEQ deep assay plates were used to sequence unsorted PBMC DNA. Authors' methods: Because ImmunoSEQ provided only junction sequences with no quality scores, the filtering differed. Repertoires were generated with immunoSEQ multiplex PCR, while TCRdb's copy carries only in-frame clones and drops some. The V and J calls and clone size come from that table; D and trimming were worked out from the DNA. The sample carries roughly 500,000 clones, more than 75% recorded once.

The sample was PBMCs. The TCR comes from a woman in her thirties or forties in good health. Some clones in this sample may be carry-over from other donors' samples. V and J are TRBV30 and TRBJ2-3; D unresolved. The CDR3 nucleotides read TGTGCCTGGAGAAACGGAGCCTACACAGATACGCAGTATTTT. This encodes CAWRNGAYTDTQYF.